These 30 T cell receptor beta chains came from one sample sequenced in a study of T cells in localized non-small cell lung cancer. Clones were sequenced by immunoSEQ multiplex PCR, and TCRdb holds only the in-frame ones, with some missing. The table has tens of thousands of clones, roughly 90% seen once. The sequences come from peripheral blood, collected before any cancer treatment. The receptors here all came from a man aged 35 to 69 with stage I squamous cell lung carcinoma.

The V call is TRBV30, the J call TRBJ2-7; maybe TRBD1 (6 bases). In germline, CDR1 is GTSNPN, CDR2 SVGIG (reference sequence). Between the trimmed V and J ends, which lost 5 bases and 0 bases, there was a span of 14 bases. The CDR3 extends over 14 amino acids. Written as DNA, the CDR3 is TGTGCCTGGGGTCTGGGACATAACTCCTACGAGCAGTACTTC. Translated, it gives CAWGLGHNSYEQYF.

This rearrangement joins TRBV29-1 to TRBJ2-7; 8 bases are shared with TRBD2. The CDR3 has 12 residues. Per the germline V gene, CDR1 is SQVTM and CDR2 is ANQGSEA. V lost 5 bases, J lost 3 bases, and 3 bases stayed unmatched. In nucleotides, the CDR3 is TGCAGCGTTCAGCGGGAGCGCTACGAGCAGTACTTC. Translating it yields CSVQRERYEQYF.

CDR3 coding DNA: TGTGCCAGCAGTTCCCCGGGACTAGCTTCCAATGAGCAGTTCTTC. Its protein is CASSSPGLASNEQFF. This chain connects TRBV28 to TRBJ2-1; 9 bases map to TRBD2. V shed 4 bases and J 6 bases; nucleotides not matched to a gene: 7. Germline V gene lookup returns CDR1 MDHEN and CDR2 SYDVKM. The CDR3 runs 15 residues.

The chain has TRBV5-1 and TRBJ2-2; D is undetermined. The germline gives CDR1 SGHRS, CDR2 YFSETQ. The CDR3 is made up of 14 amino acids. Deletions cut 2 bases from V and 3 bases from J, with 8 bases between. CDR3 in amino acids: CASSLESYTGELFF. The CDR3 nucleotides read TGCGCCAGCAGCTTAGAGTCTTACACCGGGGAGCTGTTTTTT.

The gene calls are TRBV27 and TRBJ2-5; D not certain. V lost 5 bases to trimming and J lost 4 bases, with 14 bases between them. Germline values: CDR1 MNHEY, CDR2 SMNVEV (reference sequence). The CDR3 length is 14 residues. CDR3 sequence: CASSAQLVGETQYF. CDR3 sequence (DNA): TGTGCCAGCAGTGCCCAATTAGTGGGAGAGACCCAGTACTTC.

The chain uses TRBV18 and TRBJ1-2; no reliable D call. V was trimmed by 2 bases and J by 8 bases, leaving 6 bases between them. CDR3 size: 11 residues. Per the germline V gene, CDR1 is KGHSH and CDR2 is LQKENI. As DNA, the CDR3 is TGTGCCAGCTCACCAGGGAGCGGCTACACCTTC. It encodes CASSPGSGYTF.

This rearrangement joins TRBV4-3 to TRBJ1-1, with TRBD1 matching 8 bases. The V segment lost 1 base and the J segment 6 bases; nucleotides outside the gene matches: 10. Germline CDR1 reads LGHNA; CDR2 reads YSLEER. The CDR3 runs 16 residues. This chain's CDR3 is CASSQVTGGVGPEAFF. The CDR3, as DNA: TGCGCCAGCAGCCAAGTAACAGGGGGAGTGGGTCCTGAAGCTTTCTTT.

V and J are TRBV28 and TRBJ2-7, with 7 bases matching TRBD1. The germline gives CDR1 MDHEN, CDR2 SYDVKM. The ends lost 5 bases at V and 1 base at J; junction bases unmatched: 8. The CDR3 is 15 residues long. Written as DNA, the CDR3 is TGTGCCAGCAGTGCCCGGGACAGATTTTCCTACGAGCAGTACTTC. As protein: CASSARDRFSYEQYF.

The chain couples TRBV7-2 to TRBJ1-3; 8 nucleotides agree with TRBD1. This CDR3 is built from 15 residues. Germline V gene lookup returns CDR1 SGHTA and CDR2 FQGNSA. V lost 6 bases and J lost 4; bases outside the gene matches: 8. DNA for the CDR3: TGTGCCAGCAGTTACACAGGGGGTAGCGGAAACACCATATATTTT. Amino acid sequence: CASSYTGGSGNTIYF.

This clone is termed medium-sized (0.01 to 0.1%). The sample carries other DNA sequences with the same CDR3. J is TRBJ2-2 and V is TRBV14; D gene uncertain. Germline lookup yields CDR1 SGHDN and CDR2 FVKESK. CDR3 size: 13 residues. The ends were cut back, 8 bases at V and 5 bases at J, with 12 bases in the middle. DNA for the CDR3: TGTGCCAGCGGTCAGTCGCGAACCGGGGAGCTGTTTTTT. Translating gives CASGQSRTGELFF.

This chain uses TRBV9 with TRBJ1-1; a possible D gene is TRBD1 (5 bases). In germline, CDR1 is SGDLS, CDR2 YYNGEE. This CDR3 region has 15 residues. The V gene lost 1 base and the J gene lost 3 bases, with 13 bases spanning the gap. The CDR3 loop is CASSVSFQGHTEAFF. The CDR3 coding sequence is TGTGCCAGCAGCGTATCATTTCAGGGTCACACTGAAGCTTTCTTT.

This chain uses TRBV4-3 with TRBJ2-7; 8 bases match TRBD2. Germline V CDR1 and CDR2: LGHNA, YSLEER. The CDR3 loop spans 16 amino acids. V lost 4 bases to trimming and J lost 0 bases; unmatched junction nucleotides: 8. CDR3 DNA sequence: TGCGCCAGCAGCCGGATCATAGCGGGGCACTCCTACGAGCAGTACTTC. Its translation: CASSRIIAGHSYEQYF.

The V gene is TRBV29-1, the J gene TRBJ1-1; 8 nucleotides align to TRBD1. Germline CDR1 reads SQVTM; CDR2 reads ANQGSEA. V gave up 7 bases and J gave up 1 base; unmatched junction bases: 5. This CDR3 spans 13 amino acids. CDR3 in DNA: TGCAGCGCAGGGGACAGGCCGAACACTGAAGCTTTCTTT. Its translation is CSAGDRPNTEAFF.

The chain employs TRBV5-6 and TRBJ2-7; no clear D. V was shortened by 0 bases and J by 0 bases, with 7 bases between the two germline ends. From germline, CDR1 is SGHDT and CDR2 YYEEEE. This CDR3 comprises 14 residues. The CDR3 nucleotides are TGTGCCAGCAGCTTGGCAATTAGCTCCTACGAGCAGTACTTC. Its protein is CASSLAISSYEQYF.

Worth noting for this clone: Relative to the germline gene, one junction end is altered; a read error may explain this. This chain joins TRBV7-7 and TRBJ2-2; D is uncertain. The germline V gene encodes CDR1 SSHAT and CDR2 FNYEAQ (reference sequence). The CDR3 consists of 14 residues. For the CDR3, the DNA is TGTGCTAGCAGCTTAAATCCTTGGGCCGGGGAGCTGTTTTTT. Its translation: CASSLNPWAGELFF.

The V gene is TRBV30, the J gene TRBJ2-5; possibly TRBD2 for D (5 bases). The V end was cut by 3 bases, the J end by 2 bases, with 16 bases between. This CDR3 has 15 amino acids. Germline-derived CDR1 and CDR2 are GTSNPN and SVGIG (reference sequence). CDR3 residues: CAWSPLLVGQETQYF. DNA for the CDR3: TGTGCCTGGAGCCCCCTACTAGTGGGGCAAGAGACCCAGTACTTC. Drawing the rest from reference TRBV30 and TRBJ2-5, the complete variable domain is SQTIHQWPATLVQPVGSPLSLECTVEGTSNPNLYWYRQAAGRGLQLLFYSVGIGQISSEVPQNLSASRPQDRQFILSSKKLLLSDSGFYLCAWSPLLVGQETQYFGPGTRLLVL.

V is TRBV7-9 and J is TRBJ2-5; D not certain. The germline CDR1 and CDR2 sequences are SEHNR and FQNEAQ (reference sequence). This CDR3 is 15 amino acids long. The V gene lost 0 bases and the J gene lost 2 bases, with 10 bases spanning the gap. The CDR3 DNA follows: TGTGCCAGCAGCTTAGCGGTAGGCCGACAAGAGACCCAGTACTTC. This codes for CASSLAVGRQETQYF.

This chain uses TRBV6-5 with TRBJ2-1, with 16 bases identical to TRBD2. The CDR3 covers 15 residues. Germline CDR1 MNHEY, CDR2 SVGAGI. V shed 7 bases, J shed 10 bases, and the junction held 7 bases outside the gene matches. The CDR3 nucleotides read TGTGCCAGCACCTCCGGGACTAGCGGGAGGGGGGAGCAGTTCTTC. This gives the protein CASTSGTSGRGEQFF.

The V and J genes are TRBV9 and TRBJ2-4; TRBD2 matches at 13 bases. Germline V gene data show CDR1 as SGDLS and CDR2 as YYNGEE. This CDR3 has 18 amino acids. Losses at the gene ends were 7 bases for V and 1 base for J; bases not matched to a gene: 11. The CDR3 sequence: CASPRTSGSIEAKNIQYF. In DNA, the CDR3 is TGTGCCAGCCCCCGGACTAGCGGGAGTATTGAGGCCAAAAACATTCAGTACTTC.

The chain links TRBV28 to TRBJ2-5; 7 bases fit TRBD2. Per the germline V gene, CDR1 is MDHEN and CDR2 is SYDVKM. The CDR3 runs 15 residues. V shed 2 bases, J shed 2 bases, and the junction held 5 bases outside the gene matches. In DNA form, the CDR3 reads TGTGCCAGCAGTTTACATGGGCGGGGGCAAGAGACCCAGTACTTC. Its protein is CASSLHGRGQETQYF.

In this sample, this clone turned up a few times. V and J are TRBV11-2 and TRBJ1-4; D call uncertain. Germline V gene lookup returns CDR1 SGHAT and CDR2 FQNNGV. The CDR3 has 16 amino acids. V was clipped by 1 base and J by 0 bases, with 9 bases between them. The CDR3 sequence: CASSLGQPTTNEKLFF. The CDR3 DNA reads TGTGCCAGCAGCTTAGGCCAGCCAACAACTAATGAAAAACTGTTTTTT.

This chain joins TRBV5-1 and TRBJ2-2; D is perhaps TRBD1 (5 bases). Germline V gene sequence: CDR1 SGHRS, CDR2 YFSETQ. Trimming took off 2 bases at V and 0 bases at J, with 14 bases between the two ends. The CDR3 is 17 residues long. CDR3 DNA: TGCGCCAGCAGCTTAAGTGTTGGGGCCCCGAACACCGGGGAGCTGTTTTTT. Its protein is CASSLSVGAPNTGELFF.

The CDR3 region has the DNA TGTGCCAGCAGCTCGGCCCGGATGCAGGTACAAGAGACCCAGTACTTC. Amino acid sequence: CASSSARMQVQETQYF. The J gene is TRBJ2-5, the V gene TRBV5-5; D remains unclear. The CDR3 length is 16 residues. Germline V gene data show CDR1 as SGHKS and CDR2 as YYEKEE (reference sequence). Between the trimmed V and J ends, which lost 3 bases and 2 bases, there was a span of 17 bases.

J is TRBJ2-3 and V is TRBV9; 7 nucleotides align to TRBD1. CDR1 is SGDLS, CDR2 YYNGEE, per germline. The CDR3 runs to 12 residues. Unmatched junction bases numbered 4, after V lost 6 bases and J lost 6 bases. The DNA for the CDR3 is TGTGCCAGCAACACACAGGGGGATACGCAGTATTTT. This sequence encodes CASNTQGDTQYF.

The chain couples TRBV29-1 to TRBJ2-5, with 8 bases fitting TRBD1. There are 15 residues in the CDR3. V dropped 7 bases and J dropped 5; count of bases not matched to a gene: 15. Germline CDR1 is SQVTM and CDR2 is ANQGSEA. The CDR3 protein is CSARQGAVEVETQYF. The CDR3 DNA sequence: TGCAGCGCCCGTCAGGGGGCAGTAGAAGTGGAGACCCAGTACTTC.

The V call is TRBV21-1, the J call TRBJ1-5; the table names TRBD1, a call not compared with the DNA. TRBV21-1 has pseudogene status. This CDR3 contains 19 residues. The CDR3 reads CASTDPGQGAMQEDQPQHF. For the CDR3, the DNA is TGTGCCAGCACCGACCCGGGACAGGGGGCGATGCAGGAGGATCAGCCCCAGCATTTT.

The rearrangement links TRBV7-2 to TRBJ1-5; 8 bases are a match to TRBD1. Germline-derived CDR1 and CDR2 are SGHTA and FQGNSA. The CDR3 length is 14 residues. Trimming removed 6 bases from V and 4 bases from J; junction bases left unmatched: 5. The CDR3, as DNA: TGTGCCAGCAGTTACCAGGGGGCGAATCAGCCCCAGCATTTT. Its translation: CASSYQGANQPQHF.

The J gene is TRBJ2-1, the V gene TRBV7-9; 11 nucleotides match TRBD1. Trimming removed 4 bases from V and 7 bases from J; junction bases left unmatched: 6. Germline CDR1 SEHNR, CDR2 FQNEAQ (reference sequence). The CDR3 is 15 amino acids. The CDR3 sequence: CASSYRTGGINEQFF. DNA of the CDR3: TGTGCCAGCAGCTACCGGACAGGGGGCATAAATGAGCAGTTCTTC.

The rearrangement uses TRBV7-9 and TRBJ2-1; 8 nucleotides agree with TRBD2. CDR1 is SEHNR, CDR2 FQNEAQ, per germline (reference sequence). The CDR3 runs to 16 residues. V was pared by 1 base and J by 8 bases, with 10 bases of the junction left unmatched. The CDR3 reads CASSLDSGGPVDEQFF. The CDR3 nucleotides read TGTGCCAGCAGCTTAGATTCGGGAGGGCCAGTCGATGAGCAGTTCTTC. Full variable domain (outside the CDR3, taken from reference TRBV7-9 and TRBJ2-1): DTGVSQNPRHKITKRGQNVTFRCDPISEHNRLYWYRQTLGQGPEFLTYFQNEAQLEKSRLLSDRFSAERPKGSFSTLEIQRTEQGDSAMYLCASSLDSGGPVDEQFFGPGTRLTVL.

As concerns this clone: The sample holds other DNA sequences that translate to the same CDR3. The J gene is TRBJ1-5, the V gene TRBV7-6; D might be TRBD1 (5 bases). The CDR3 loop spans 13 amino acids. The V end lost 3 bases, the J end lost 10 bases, and 13 bases lay between the germline ends. Per the germline V gene, CDR1 is SGHVS and CDR2 is FNYEAQ. DNA of the CDR3: TGTGCCAGCAGCTTCGCAGACGACAGTCCCCAGCATTTT. Translated: CASSFADDSPQHF.